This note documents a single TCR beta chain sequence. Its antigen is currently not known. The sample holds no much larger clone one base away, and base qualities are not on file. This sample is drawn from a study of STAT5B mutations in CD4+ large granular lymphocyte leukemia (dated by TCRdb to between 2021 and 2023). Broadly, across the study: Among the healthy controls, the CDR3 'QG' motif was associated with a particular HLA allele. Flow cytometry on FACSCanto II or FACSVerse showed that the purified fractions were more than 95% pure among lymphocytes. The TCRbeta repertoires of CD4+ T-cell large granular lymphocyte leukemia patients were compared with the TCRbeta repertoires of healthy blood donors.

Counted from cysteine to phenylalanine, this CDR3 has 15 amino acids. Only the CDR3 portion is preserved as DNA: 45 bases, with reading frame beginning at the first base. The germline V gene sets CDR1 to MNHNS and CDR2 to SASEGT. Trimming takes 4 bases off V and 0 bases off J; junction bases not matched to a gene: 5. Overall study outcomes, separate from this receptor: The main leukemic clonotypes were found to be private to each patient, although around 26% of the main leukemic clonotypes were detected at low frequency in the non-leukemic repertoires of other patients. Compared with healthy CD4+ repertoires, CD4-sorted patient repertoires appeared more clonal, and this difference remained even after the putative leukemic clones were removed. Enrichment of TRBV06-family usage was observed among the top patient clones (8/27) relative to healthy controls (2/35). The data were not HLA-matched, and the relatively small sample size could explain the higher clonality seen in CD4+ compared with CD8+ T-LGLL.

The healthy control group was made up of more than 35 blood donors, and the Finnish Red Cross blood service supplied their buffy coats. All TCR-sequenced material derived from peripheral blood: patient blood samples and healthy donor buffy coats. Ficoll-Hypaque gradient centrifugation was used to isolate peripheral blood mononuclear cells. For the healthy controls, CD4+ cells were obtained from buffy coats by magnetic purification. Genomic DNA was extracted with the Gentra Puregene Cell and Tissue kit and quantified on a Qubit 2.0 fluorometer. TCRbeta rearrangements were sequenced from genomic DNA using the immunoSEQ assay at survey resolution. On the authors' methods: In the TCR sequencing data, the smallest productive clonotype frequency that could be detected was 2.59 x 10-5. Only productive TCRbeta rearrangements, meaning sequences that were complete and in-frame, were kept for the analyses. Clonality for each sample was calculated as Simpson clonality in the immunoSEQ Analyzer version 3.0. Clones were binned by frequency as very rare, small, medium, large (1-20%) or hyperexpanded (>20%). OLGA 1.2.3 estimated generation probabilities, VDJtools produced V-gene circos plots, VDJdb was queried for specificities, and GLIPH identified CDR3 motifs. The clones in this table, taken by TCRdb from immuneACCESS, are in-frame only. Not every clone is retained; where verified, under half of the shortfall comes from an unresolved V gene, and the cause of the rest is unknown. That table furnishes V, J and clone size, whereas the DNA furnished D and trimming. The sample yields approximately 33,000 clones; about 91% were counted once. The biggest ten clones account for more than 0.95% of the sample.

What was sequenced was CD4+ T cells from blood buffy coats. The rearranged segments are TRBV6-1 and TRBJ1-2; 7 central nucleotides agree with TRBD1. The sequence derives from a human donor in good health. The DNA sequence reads TGTGCCAGCAGTGCATCAGGGACAGCTAACTATGGCTACACCTTC. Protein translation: CASSASGTANYGYTF.